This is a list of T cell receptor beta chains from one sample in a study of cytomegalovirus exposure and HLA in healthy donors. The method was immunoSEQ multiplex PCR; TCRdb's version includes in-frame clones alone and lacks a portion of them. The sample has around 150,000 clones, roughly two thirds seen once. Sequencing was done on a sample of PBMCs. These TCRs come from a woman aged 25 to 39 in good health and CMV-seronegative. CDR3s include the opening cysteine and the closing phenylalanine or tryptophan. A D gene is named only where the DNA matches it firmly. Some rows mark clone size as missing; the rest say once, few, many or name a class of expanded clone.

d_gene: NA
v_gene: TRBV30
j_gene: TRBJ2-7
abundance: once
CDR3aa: CAWSAAGQAYEQYF
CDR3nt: TGTGCCTGGAGTGCAGCGGGACAGGCCTACGAGCAGTACTTC

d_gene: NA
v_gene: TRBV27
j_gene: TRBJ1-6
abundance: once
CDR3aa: CASMPGDYNSPLHF
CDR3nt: TGTGCCAGCATGCCAGGGGATTATAATTCACCCCTCCACTTT

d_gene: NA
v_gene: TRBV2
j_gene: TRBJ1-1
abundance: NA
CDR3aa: CASQGLQNTEAFF
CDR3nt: TGTGCCAGCCAGGGACTCCAGAACACTGAAGCTTTCTTT

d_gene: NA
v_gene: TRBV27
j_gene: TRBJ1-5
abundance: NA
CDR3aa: CASNPSVGADQPQHF
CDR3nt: TGTGCCAGCAATCCCTCAGTGGGGGCTGATCAGCCCCAGCATTTT

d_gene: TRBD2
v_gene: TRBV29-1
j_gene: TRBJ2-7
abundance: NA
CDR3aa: CSARLADASYEQYF
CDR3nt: TGCAGCGCCCGACTAGCGGACGCGTCCTACGAGCAGTACTTC

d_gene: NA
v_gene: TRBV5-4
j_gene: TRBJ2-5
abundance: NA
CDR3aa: CASSSINGLWAETQYF
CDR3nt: TGTGCCAGCAGCTCGATAAACGGACTGTGGGCAGAGACCCAGTACTTC

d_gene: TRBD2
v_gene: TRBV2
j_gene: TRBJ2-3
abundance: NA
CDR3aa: CASRRGGTSGTDTQYF
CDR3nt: TGTGCCAGCAGGAGGGGGGGGACTAGCGGCACAGATACGCAGTATTTT

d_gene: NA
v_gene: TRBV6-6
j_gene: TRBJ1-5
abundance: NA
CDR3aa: CASSLPTGGNQPQHF
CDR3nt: TGTGCCAGCAGTTTGCCCACGGGTGGCAATCAGCCCCAGCATTTT

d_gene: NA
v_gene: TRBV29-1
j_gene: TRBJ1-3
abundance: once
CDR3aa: CSVDDQGYPGNTIYF
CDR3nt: TGCAGCGTTGACGATCAGGGATACCCTGGAAACACCATATATTTT

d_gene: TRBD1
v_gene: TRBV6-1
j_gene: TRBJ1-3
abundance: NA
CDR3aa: CASSGTGLSGNTIYF
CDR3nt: TGTGCCAGCAGCGGGACAGGGCTTTCTGGAAACACCATATATTTT

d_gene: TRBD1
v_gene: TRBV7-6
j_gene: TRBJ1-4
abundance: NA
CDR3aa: CASSRRTGHEKLFF
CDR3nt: TGTGCCAGCAGCCGCAGGACAGGGCATGAAAAACTGTTTTTT

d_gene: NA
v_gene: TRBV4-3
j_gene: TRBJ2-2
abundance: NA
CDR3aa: CASSQGSRGELFF
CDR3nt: TGCGCCAGCAGCCAAGGGTCCCGGGGGGAGCTGTTTTTT